What follows is one TCR beta chain and its context. Its antigen remains unknown. This sample is drawn from a study of T cell repertoires in cytomegalovirus infection. Each CDR3 protein gets one entry after TCRdb re-called the reads with MiXCR. The sample has almost 500,000 distinct CDR3 sequences; about 11% are singletons. Study-wide findings and caveats: Carriers of CMV plus the relevant HLA were identified by cumulative public TCR beta family frequency. Across the ex vivo response, the dominant clonotypes were HLA-C-restricted CMV-specific TCR beta clonotypes.

This CDR3 contains 15 residues. V lost 3 bases to trimming and J lost 5 bases; unmatched junction nucleotides: 6. CDR1 SEHNR and CDR2 FQNEAQ come from the germline V gene (reference sequence). The sequence was collected from a human donor in good health (CMV status not recorded). Some clones in this sample may be carry-over from other donors' samples. The chain couples TRBV7-9 to TRBJ2-1; 8 nucleotides align to TRBD2. The sequencing input was PBMCs. The CDR3 protein is CASSFPGLGDNEQFF. The CDR3 DNA sequence: TGTGCCAGCAGCTTTCCGGGACTAGGAGACAATGAGCAGTTCTTC.